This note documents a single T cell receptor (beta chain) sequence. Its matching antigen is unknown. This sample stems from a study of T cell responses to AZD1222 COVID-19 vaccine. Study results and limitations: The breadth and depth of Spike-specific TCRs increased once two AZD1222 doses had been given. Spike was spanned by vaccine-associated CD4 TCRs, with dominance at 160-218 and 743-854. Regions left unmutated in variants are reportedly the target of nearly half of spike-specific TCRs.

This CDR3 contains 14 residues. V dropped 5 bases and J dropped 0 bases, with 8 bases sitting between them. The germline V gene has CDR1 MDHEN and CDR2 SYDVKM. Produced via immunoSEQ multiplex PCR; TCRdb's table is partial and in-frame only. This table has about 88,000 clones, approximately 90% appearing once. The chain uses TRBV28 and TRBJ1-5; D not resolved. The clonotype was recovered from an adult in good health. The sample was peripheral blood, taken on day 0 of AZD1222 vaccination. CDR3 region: CASSPFNSNQPQHF. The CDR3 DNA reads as TGTGCCAGCAGTCCCTTTAATAGCAATCAGCCCCAGCATTTT.